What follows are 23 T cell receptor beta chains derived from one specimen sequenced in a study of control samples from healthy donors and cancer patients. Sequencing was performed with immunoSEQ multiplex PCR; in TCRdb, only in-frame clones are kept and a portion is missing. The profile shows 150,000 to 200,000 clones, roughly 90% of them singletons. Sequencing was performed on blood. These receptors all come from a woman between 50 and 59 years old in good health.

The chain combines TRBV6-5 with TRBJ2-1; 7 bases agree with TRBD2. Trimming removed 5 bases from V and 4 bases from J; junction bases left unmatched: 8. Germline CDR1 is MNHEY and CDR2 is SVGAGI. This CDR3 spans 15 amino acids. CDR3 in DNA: TGTGCCAGCAGTCCCCCCGGGACTATTTACAATGAGCAGTTCTTC. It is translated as CASSPPGTIYNEQFF.

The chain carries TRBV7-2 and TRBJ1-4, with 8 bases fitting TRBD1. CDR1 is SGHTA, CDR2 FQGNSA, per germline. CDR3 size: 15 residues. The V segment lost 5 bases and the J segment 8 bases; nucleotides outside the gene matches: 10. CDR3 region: CASSIQGALGEKLFF. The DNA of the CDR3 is TGTGCCAGCAGCATTCAGGGGGCTTTAGGAGAAAAACTGTTTTTT.

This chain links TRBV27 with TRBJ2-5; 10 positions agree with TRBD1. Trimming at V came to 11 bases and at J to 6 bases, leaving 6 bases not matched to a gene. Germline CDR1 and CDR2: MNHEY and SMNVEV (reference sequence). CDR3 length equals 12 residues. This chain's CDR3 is CAVRTGGQTQYF. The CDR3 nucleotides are TGTGCCGTGAGGACAGGGGGTCAGACCCAGTACTTC.

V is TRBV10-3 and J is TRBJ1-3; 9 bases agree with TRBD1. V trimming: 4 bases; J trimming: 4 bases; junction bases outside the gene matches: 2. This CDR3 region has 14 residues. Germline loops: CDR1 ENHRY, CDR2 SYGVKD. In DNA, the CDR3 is TGTGCCATCAGTGGGACAGGGGTAGGAAACACCATATATTTT. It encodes CAISGTGVGNTIYF.

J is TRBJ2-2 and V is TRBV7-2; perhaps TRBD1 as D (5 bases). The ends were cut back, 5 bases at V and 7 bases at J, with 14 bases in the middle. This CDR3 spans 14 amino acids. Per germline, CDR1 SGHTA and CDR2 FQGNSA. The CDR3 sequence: CASSLYRTGGELFF. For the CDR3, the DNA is TGTGCCAGCAGCCTCTATAGAACAGGCGGGGAGCTGTTTTTT. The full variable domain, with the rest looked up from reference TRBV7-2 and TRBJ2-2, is GAGVSQSPSNKVTEKGKDVELRCDPISGHTALYWYRQSLGQGLEFLIYFQGNSAPDKSGLPSDRFSAERTGGSVSTLTIQRTQQEDSAVYLCASSLYRTGGELFFGEGSRLTVL.

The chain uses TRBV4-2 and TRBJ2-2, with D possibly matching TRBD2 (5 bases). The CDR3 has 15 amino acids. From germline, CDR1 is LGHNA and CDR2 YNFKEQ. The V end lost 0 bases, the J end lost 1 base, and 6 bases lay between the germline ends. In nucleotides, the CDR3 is TGTGCCAGCAGCCAAGATGGGAGGAACACCGGGGAGCTGTTTTTT. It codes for CASSQDGRNTGELFF.

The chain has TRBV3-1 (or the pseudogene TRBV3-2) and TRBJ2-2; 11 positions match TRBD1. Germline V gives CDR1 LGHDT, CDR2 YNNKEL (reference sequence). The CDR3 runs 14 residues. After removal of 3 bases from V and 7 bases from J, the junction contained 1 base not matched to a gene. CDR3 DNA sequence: TGTGCCAGCAGCCAGGGGACAGGGGGCGGGGAGCTGTTTTTT. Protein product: CASSQGTGGGELFF.

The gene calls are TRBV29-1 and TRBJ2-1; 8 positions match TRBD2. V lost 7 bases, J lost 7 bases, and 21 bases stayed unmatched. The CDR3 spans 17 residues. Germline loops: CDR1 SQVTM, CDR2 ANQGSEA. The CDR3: CSGGGGYGTRGWNEQFF. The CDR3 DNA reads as TGCAGCGGTGGGGGGGGGTACGGGACTAGGGGTTGGAATGAGCAGTTCTTC.

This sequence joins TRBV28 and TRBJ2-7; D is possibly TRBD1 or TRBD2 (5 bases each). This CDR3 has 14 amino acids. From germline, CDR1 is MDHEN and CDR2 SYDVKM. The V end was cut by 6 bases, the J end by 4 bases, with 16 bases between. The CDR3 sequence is CASRNRDQAYEQYF. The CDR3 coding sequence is TGTGCCAGCAGGAACCGGGACCAGGCTTACGAGCAGTACTTC.

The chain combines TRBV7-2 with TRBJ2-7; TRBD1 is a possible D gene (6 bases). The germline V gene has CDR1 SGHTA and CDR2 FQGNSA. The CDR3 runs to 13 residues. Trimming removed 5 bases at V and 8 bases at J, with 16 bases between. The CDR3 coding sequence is TGTGCCAGCAGCCCAGCGGTCGGGACAAAGCAGTACTTC. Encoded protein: CASSPAVGTKQYF.

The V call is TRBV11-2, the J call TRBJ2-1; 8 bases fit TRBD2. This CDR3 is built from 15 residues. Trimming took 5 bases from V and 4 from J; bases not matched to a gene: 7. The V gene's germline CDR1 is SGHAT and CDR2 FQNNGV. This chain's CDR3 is CASSAIAGKYNEQFF. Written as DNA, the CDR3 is TGTGCCAGCAGCGCCATAGCGGGGAAGTACAATGAGCAGTTCTTC.

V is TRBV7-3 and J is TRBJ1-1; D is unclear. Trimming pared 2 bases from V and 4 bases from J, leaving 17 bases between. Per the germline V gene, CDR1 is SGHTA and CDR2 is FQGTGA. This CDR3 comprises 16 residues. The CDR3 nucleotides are TGTGCCAGCAGCTTAGACGGGTCGGCTTCAGGCACTGAAGCTTTCTTT. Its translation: CASSLDGSASGTEAFF. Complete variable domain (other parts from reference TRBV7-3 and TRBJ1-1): GAGVSQTPSNKVTEKGKYVELRCDPISGHTALYWYRQSLGQGPEFLIYFQGTGAADDSGLPNDRFFAVRPEGSVSTLKIQRTERGDSAVYLCASSLDGSASGTEAFFGQGTRLTVV.

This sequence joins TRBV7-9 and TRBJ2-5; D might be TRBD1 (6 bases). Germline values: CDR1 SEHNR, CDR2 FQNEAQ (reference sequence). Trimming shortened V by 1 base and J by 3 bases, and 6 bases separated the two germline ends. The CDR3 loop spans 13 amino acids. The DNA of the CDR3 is TGTGCCAGCAGCTTAGACAGGGAAGAGACCCAGTACTTC. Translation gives CASSLDREETQYF.

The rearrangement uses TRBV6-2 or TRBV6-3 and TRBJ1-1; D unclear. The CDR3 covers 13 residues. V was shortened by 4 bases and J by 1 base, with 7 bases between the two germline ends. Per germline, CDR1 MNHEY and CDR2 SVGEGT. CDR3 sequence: CASSFSRNTEAFF. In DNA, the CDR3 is TGTGCCAGCAGTTTCTCGCGGAACACTGAAGCTTTCTTT.

The CDR3 DNA sequence: TGTGCCAGTAGGCCCGGGACTAGCAATGAGCAGTTCTTC. Its translation is CASRPGTSNEQFF. V usage is TRBV19 and J usage is TRBJ2-1, with TRBD2 matching over 8 bases. The CDR3 covers 13 residues. Germline loops: CDR1 LNHDA, CDR2 SQIVND (reference sequence). Unmatched junction bases numbered 4, after V lost 6 bases and J lost 6 bases.

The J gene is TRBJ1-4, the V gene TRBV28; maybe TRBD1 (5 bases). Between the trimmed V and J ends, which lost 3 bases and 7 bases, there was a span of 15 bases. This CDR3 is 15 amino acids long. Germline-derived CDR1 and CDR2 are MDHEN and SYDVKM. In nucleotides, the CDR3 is TGTGCCAGCAGTTTTAGCCCCAGGGAGGGTGAAAAACTGTTTTTT. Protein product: CASSFSPREGEKLFF.

Written as DNA, the CDR3 is TGTGCCAGTAGTATAGGCAAGGCGAACACTGAAGCTTTCTTT. Protein sequence: CASSIGKANTEAFF. The V gene is TRBV19, the J gene TRBJ1-1; unclear D gene. V was cut by 1 base and J by 1 base, with 7 bases left in between. The germline CDR1 and CDR2 sequences are LNHDA and SQIVND (reference sequence). The CDR3 has 14 amino acids. Complete variable domain (other parts from reference TRBV19 and TRBJ1-1): DGGITQSPKYLFRKEGQNVTLSCEQNLNHDAMYWYRQDPGQGLRLIYYSQIVNDFQKGDIAEGYSVSREKKESFPLTVTSAQKNPTAFYLCASSIGKANTEAFFGQGTRLTVV.

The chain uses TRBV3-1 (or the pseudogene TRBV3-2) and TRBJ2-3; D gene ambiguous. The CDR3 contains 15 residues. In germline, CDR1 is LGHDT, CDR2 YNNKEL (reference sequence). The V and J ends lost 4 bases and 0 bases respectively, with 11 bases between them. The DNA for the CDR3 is TGTGCCAGCAGCCTAGGACCAGCGAGCACAGATACGCAGTATTTT. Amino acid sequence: CASSLGPASTDTQYF.

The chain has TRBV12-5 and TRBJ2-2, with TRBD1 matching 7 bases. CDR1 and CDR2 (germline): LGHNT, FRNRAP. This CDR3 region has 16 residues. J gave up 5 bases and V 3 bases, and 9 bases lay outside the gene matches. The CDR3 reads CASGFFLGGATGELFF. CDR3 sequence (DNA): TGTGCTAGTGGTTTTTTTCTAGGGGGCGCGACCGGGGAGCTGTTTTTT.

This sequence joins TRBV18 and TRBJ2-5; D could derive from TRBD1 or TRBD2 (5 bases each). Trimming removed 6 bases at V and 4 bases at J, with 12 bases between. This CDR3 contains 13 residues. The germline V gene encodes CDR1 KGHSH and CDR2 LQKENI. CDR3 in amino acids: CASSPPGLETQYF. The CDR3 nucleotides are TGTGCCAGCTCCCCGCCGGGGCTAGAGACCCAGTACTTC.

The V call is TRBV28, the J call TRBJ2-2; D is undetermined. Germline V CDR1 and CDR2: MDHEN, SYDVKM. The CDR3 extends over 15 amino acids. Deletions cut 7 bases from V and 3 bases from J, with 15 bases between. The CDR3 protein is CASKVGQTYTGELFF. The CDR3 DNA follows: TGTGCCAGCAAGGTCGGGCAAACCTACACCGGGGAGCTGTTTTTT.

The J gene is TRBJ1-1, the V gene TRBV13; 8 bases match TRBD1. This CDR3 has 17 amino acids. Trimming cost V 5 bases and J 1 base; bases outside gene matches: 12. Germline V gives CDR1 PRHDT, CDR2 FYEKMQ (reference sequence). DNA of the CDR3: TGTGCCAGCAGCAGATTCTGGGACAGGACCTCGAACACTGAAGCTTTCTTT. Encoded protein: CASSRFWDRTSNTEAFF.

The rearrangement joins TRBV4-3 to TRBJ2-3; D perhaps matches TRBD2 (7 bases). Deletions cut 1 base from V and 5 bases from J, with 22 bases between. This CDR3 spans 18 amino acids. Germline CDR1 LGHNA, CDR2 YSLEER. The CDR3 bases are TGCGCCAGCAGCCAAGGGGTTTCCGGGGGGCGCGGAGGAGATACGCAGTATTTT. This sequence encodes CASSQGVSGGRGGDTQYF.